One and the same sample provided the 20 T cell receptor beta chains below, sequenced in a study of control samples from healthy donors and cancer patients (TCRdb year 2020). Library preparation was by the immunoSEQ multiplex PCR assay. TCRdb holds this immuneACCESS table with in-frame rearrangements only. Some clones are missing; in checked studies, unresolved V genes explain under half, and the rest has no known cause. This sample is represented by 200,000 or so clones; about 91% of them were singletons. Approximately 1.8% of the sample lies in the top ten. Sequencing was done on a sample of blood. The receptors shown here come from a man aged 25 to 40 in good health.

This clone was detected once. The rearrangement uses TRBV30 and TRBJ1-5; D perhaps matches TRBD1 (6 bases). The CDR3 contains 16 residues. The germline V and J ends were trimmed by 1 base and 4 bases, with 17 bases remaining between them. Germline values: CDR1 GTSNPN, CDR2 SVGIG (reference sequence). The CDR3: CAWSEFTGPGNQPQHF. The CDR3 nucleotides are TGTGCCTGGAGTGAATTCACAGGGCCGGGGAATCAGCCCCAGCATTTT. Together with reference TRBV30 and TRBJ1-5, the CDR3 gives the full variable domain: SQTIHQWPATLVQPVGSPLSLECTVEGTSNPNLYWYRQAAGRGLQLLFYSVGIGQISSEVPQNLSASRPQDRQFILSSKKLLLSDSGFYLCAWSEFTGPGNQPQHFGDGTRLSIL.

The chain links TRBV6-5 to TRBJ2-7; D is possibly TRBD1 (5 bases). V lost 6 bases to trimming and J lost 3 bases, with 15 bases between them. This CDR3 comprises 14 residues. The V gene's germline CDR1 is MNHEY and CDR2 SVGAGI. The CDR3 is CASRARQSYYEQYF. The CDR3 DNA reads as TGTGCCAGCAGGGCCCGACAGAGTTACTACGAGCAGTACTTC.

The chain employs TRBV7-2 and TRBJ2-2, with 13 bases aligning to TRBD2. The J segment lost 5 bases and the V segment lost 4 bases, leaving 4 bases of the junction unmatched. The CDR3 extends over 16 amino acids. CDR1 is SGHTA and CDR2 is FQGNSA in the germline V gene. This chain's CDR3 is CASSSMGLAGTGELFF. In nucleotides, the CDR3 is TGTGCCAGCAGCTCCATGGGACTAGCGGGAACCGGGGAGCTGTTTTTT.

This clone occurred once. The V call is TRBV30, the J call TRBJ2-2, with D unresolved. V lost 3 bases to trimming and J lost 6 bases, with 11 bases between them. The CDR3 runs 13 residues. The V gene's germline CDR1 is GTSNPN and CDR2 SVGIG (reference sequence). CDR3 sequence: CAWRSGRAGELFF. The DNA of the CDR3 is TGTGCCTGGAGGTCGGGTAGGGCCGGGGAGCTGTTTTTT. Using reference TRBV30 and TRBJ2-2 for the parts outside the CDR3, the full variable domain is SQTIHQWPATLVQPVGSPLSLECTVEGTSNPNLYWYRQAAGRGLQLLFYSVGIGQISSEVPQNLSASRPQDRQFILSSKKLLLSDSGFYLCAWRSGRAGELFFGEGSRLTVL.

A single count supports this clone. J is TRBJ2-7 and V is TRBV29-1; D remains unclear. The germline gives CDR1 SQVTM, CDR2 ANQGSEA. The V and J ends lost 4 bases and 4 bases respectively, with 11 bases between them. The CDR3 totals 12 residues. CDR3 bases: TGCAGCGTTGTTAAAGGGTTGTACGAGCAGTACTTC. Protein sequence: CSVVKGLYEQYF.

This chain uses TRBV2 with TRBJ1-1; D remains unclear. V gave up 10 bases and J gave up 3 bases, with 9 bases separating them. The CDR3 is made up of 11 amino acids. Germline-derived CDR1 and CDR2 are SNHLY and FYNNEI. CDR3 sequence (DNA): TGTGCCATCGACACCGACACTGAAGCTTTCTTT. Its translation is CAIDTDTEAFF.

This clone was recorded a few times. The chain carries TRBV5-1 and TRBJ1-6, with TRBD1 matching 10 bases. Unmatched junction bases numbered 4, after V lost 5 bases and J lost 8 bases. Germline V CDR1 and CDR2: SGHRS, YFSETQ. The CDR3 has 14 amino acids. The CDR3 is CASRPGTGDSPLHF. CDR3 in DNA: TGCGCCAGCAGGCCCGGGACAGGGGATTCACCCCTCCACTTT. Together with reference TRBV5-1 and TRBJ1-6, the CDR3 gives the full variable domain: KAGVTQTPRYLIKTRGQQVTLSCSPISGHRSVSWYQQTPGQGLQFLFEYFSETQRNKGNFPGRFSGRQFSNSRSEMNVSTLELGDSALYLCASRPGTGDSPLHFGNGTRLTVT.

The genes are TRBV6-1 and TRBJ1-6; D not certain. The germline V gene has CDR1 MNHNS and CDR2 SASEGT. Deletions cut 0 bases from V and 0 bases from J, with 12 bases between. The CDR3 extends over 18 amino acids. In nucleotides, the CDR3 is TGTGCCAGCAGTGAAGCAATGCGGCGGAGCTCCTATAATTCACCCCTCCACTTT. Its translation: CASSEAMRRSSYNSPLHF.

The chain recombines TRBV7-2 with TRBJ1-2; D is uncertain. V was shortened by 1 base and J by 1 base, with 10 bases between the two germline ends. CDR3 length: 15 residues. Germline CDR1 is SGHTA and CDR2 is FQGNSA. The DNA for the CDR3 is TGTGCCAGCAGCTTAGGAATTGAATATAACTATGGCTACACCTTC. It is translated as CASSLGIEYNYGYTF.

The chain links TRBV5-1 to TRBJ2-7, with D tentatively TRBD1 (6 bases). This CDR3 has 13 amino acids. The V end was cut by 0 bases, the J end by 6 bases, with 10 bases between. CDR1 is SGHRS and CDR2 is YFSETQ in the germline V gene. The CDR3 DNA is TGCGCCAGCAGCTTGGACAGGGTAAGCGAGCAGTACTTC. Amino acid sequence: CASSLDRVSEQYF.

This chain links TRBV21-1 with TRBJ1-5; the listed D gene, TRBD1, was not tested against the DNA. TRBV21-1 is a pseudogene. The length of the CDR3 is 13 residues. CDR3 protein: CASSSRGGQPQHF. CDR3 nucleotides: TGTGCCAGCAGCTCCAGGGGCGGCCAGCCCCAGCATTTT.

The chain has TRBV5-5 and TRBJ1-6; D gene ambiguous. Per germline, CDR1 SGHKS and CDR2 YYEKEE (reference sequence). Trimming stripped 6 bases from V and 9 bases from J, with 16 bases between. The CDR3 has 14 amino acids. This chain's CDR3 is CASNAVGFGSPLHF. The CDR3 bases are TGTGCCAGCAACGCGGTAGGGTTTGGTTCACCCCTCCACTTT. The whole variable domain, remainder taken from reference TRBV5-5 and TRBJ1-6, is DAGVTQSPTHLIKTRGQQVTLRCSPISGHKSVSWYQQVLGQGPQFIFQYYEKEERGRGNFPDRFSARQFPNYSSELNVNALLLGDSALYLCASNAVGFGSPLHFGNGTRLTVT.

V gene TRBV2 combines with J gene TRBJ2-7, with 12 bases matching TRBD2. This CDR3 is 15 amino acids long. The V and J ends lost 7 bases and 5 bases, in that order; junction bases with no gene match: 9. Germline values: CDR1 SNHLY, CDR2 FYNNEI. CDR3 sequence: CASIRLAGAVDEQYF. The CDR3 DNA follows: TGTGCCAGCATTAGACTAGCGGGGGCCGTGGACGAGCAGTACTTC.

The rearrangement links TRBV9 to TRBJ2-2; a possible D gene is TRBD1 (6 bases). In germline, CDR1 is SGDLS, CDR2 YYNGEE. The CDR3 is 17 residues long. With 0 bases removed from V and 2 bases from J, the gap between germline ends came to 14 bases. The CDR3: CASSVELGAANTGELFF. The CDR3 DNA is TGTGCCAGCAGCGTAGAGCTGGGGGCAGCAAACACCGGGGAGCTGTTTTTT.

This clone is a singleton in its sample. The chain recombines TRBV5-1 with TRBJ2-3; no clear D gene. Germline CDR1 reads SGHRS; CDR2 reads YFSETQ. CDR3 size: 13 residues. The V end lost 1 base, the J end lost 0 bases, and 3 bases lay between the germline ends. In DNA, the CDR3 is TGCGCCAGCAGCTTGAGGAGCACAGATACGCAGTATTTT. The encoded protein is CASSLRSTDTQYF.

The chain joins TRBV6-1 to TRBJ2-1; 11 bases line up with TRBD1. The J segment lost 10 bases and the V segment lost 0 bases, leaving 8 bases of the junction unmatched. This CDR3 has 16 amino acids. From germline, CDR1 is MNHNS and CDR2 SASEGT. The DNA of the CDR3 is TGTGCCAGCAGTGAAGCCGGGACAGGGGGACGGCGGGAGCAGTTCTTC. This sequence encodes CASSEAGTGGRREQFF.

A remark on this clone: Other DNA variants within this sample encode the same CDR3. The rearrangement links TRBV5-1 to TRBJ1-2; tentative D call: TRBD1 (5 bases). CDR3 length: 13 residues. Trimming shortened V by 0 bases and J by 2 bases, and 5 bases separated the two germline ends. Germline CDR1 reads SGHRS; CDR2 reads YFSETQ. The CDR3: CASSLGGNYGYTF. For the CDR3, the DNA is TGCGCCAGCAGCTTGGGGGGGAACTATGGCTACACCTTC.

This sequence joins TRBV6-5 and TRBJ1-2; TRBD1 matches 7 bases. Trimming cost V 0 bases and J 8 bases; bases outside gene matches: 9. The CDR3 has 15 amino acids. The germline V gene has CDR1 MNHEY and CDR2 SVGAGI. The CDR3, as DNA: TGTGCCAGCAGTTACTCGAATAGGGGGCTAAAGGGCTACACCTTC. Residues: CASSYSNRGLKGYTF.

The chain couples TRBV6-5 to TRBJ2-7, with D possibly matching TRBD2 (5 bases). This CDR3 region has 14 residues. Trimming stripped 8 bases from V and 2 bases from J, with 16 bases between. The germline CDR1 and CDR2 sequences are MNHEY and SVGAGI. CDR3 sequence: CASGVSGRAYEQYF. The CDR3 nucleotides read TGTGCCAGCGGAGTCAGCGGACGTGCCTACGAGCAGTACTTC.

In the case of this clone: This same CDR3 is encoded by further DNA sequences in the sample. The chain uses TRBV3-1 (or the pseudogene TRBV3-2) and TRBJ1-1; D gene unclear. This CDR3 is built from 17 residues. V was cut by 0 bases and J by 0 bases, with 14 bases left in between. CDR1 and CDR2 (germline): LGHDT, YNNKEL (reference sequence). CDR3 coding DNA: TGTGCCAGCAGCCAAGATGTAGTCAGGCTTATGAACACTGAAGCTTTCTTT. Amino acid sequence: CASSQDVVRLMNTEAFF.